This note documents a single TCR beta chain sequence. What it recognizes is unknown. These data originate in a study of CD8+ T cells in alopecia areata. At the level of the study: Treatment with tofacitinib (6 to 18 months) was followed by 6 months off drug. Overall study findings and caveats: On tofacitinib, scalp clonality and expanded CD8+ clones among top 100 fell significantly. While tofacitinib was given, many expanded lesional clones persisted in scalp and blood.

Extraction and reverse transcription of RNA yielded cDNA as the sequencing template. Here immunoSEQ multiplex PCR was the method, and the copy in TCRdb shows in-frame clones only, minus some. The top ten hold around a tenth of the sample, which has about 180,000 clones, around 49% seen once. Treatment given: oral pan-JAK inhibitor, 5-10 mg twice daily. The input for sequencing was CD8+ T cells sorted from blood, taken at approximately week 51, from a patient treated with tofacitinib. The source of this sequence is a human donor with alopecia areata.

The CDR3 DNA follows: TGCGCCAGCAGCCAAGATCGGTGGGTCGAGCAGTACTTC. Translating it yields CASSQDRWVEQYF. This chain links TRBV4-1 with TRBJ2-7; D not certain. CDR3 length equals 13 residues. Germline CDR1 and CDR2: MGHRA and YSYEKL. V lost 0 bases to trimming and J lost 6 bases, with 9 bases between them.